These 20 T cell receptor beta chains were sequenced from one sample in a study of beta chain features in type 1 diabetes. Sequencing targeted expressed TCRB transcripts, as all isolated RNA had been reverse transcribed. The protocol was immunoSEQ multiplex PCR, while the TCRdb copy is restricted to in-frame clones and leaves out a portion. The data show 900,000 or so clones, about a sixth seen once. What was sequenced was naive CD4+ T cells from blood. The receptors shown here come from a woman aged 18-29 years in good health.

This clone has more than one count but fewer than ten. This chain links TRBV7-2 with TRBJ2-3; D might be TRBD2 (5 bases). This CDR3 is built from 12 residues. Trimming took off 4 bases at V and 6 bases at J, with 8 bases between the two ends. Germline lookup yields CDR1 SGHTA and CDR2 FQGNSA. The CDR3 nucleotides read TGTGCCAGCAGCTATAGAGGGGATACGCAGTATTTT. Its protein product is CASSYRGDTQYF. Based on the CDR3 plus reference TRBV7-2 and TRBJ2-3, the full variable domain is GAGVSQSPSNKVTEKGKDVELRCDPISGHTALYWYRQSLGQGLEFLIYFQGNSAPDKSGLPSDRFSAERTGGSVSTLTIQRTQQEDSAVYLCASSYRGDTQYFGPGTRLTVL.

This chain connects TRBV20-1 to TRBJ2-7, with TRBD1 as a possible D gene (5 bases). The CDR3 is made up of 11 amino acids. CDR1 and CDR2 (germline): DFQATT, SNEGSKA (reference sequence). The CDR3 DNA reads TGCAGAATAGACAGCCTCTACGAGCAGTACTTC. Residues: CRIDSLYEQYF.

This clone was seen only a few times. The CDR3 DNA follows: TGTGCCAGCAGCCCAAGATGGGGTAACTATGGCTACACCTTC. Its protein is CASSPRWGNYGYTF. The V call is TRBV11-2, the J call TRBJ1-2, with D unresolved. The CDR3 loop spans 14 amino acids. V dropped 5 bases and J dropped 1 base, with 11 bases sitting between them. Germline assignment: CDR1 SGHAT and CDR2 FQNNGV.

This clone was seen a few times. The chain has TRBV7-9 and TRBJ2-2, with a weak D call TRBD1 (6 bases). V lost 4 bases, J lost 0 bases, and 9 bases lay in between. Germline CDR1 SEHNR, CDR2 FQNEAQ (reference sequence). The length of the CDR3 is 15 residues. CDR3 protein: CASSSGQTNTGELFF. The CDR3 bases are TGTGCCAGCAGCTCAGGACAGACGAACACCGGGGAGCTGTTTTTT.

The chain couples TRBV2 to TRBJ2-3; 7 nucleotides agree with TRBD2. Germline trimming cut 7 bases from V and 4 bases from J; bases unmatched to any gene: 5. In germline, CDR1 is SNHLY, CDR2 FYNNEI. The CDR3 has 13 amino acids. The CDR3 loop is CASTGLVSDTQYF. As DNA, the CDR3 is TGTGCCAGCACCGGACTAGTTTCAGATACGCAGTATTTT.

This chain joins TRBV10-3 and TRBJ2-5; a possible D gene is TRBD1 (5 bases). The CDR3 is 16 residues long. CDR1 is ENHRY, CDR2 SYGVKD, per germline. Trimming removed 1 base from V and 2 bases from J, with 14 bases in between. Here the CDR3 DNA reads TGTGCCATCAGTGAGTTTGCGGCAGGGTCTCAAGAGACCCAGTACTTC. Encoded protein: CAISEFAAGSQETQYF.

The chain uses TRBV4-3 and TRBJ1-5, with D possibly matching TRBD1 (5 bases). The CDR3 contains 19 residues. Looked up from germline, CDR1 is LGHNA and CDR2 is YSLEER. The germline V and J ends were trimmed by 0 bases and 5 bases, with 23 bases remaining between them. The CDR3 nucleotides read TGCGCCAGCAGCCAAGAGTATATTGACTGGGGCAGGGCCTATCAGCCCCAGCATTTT. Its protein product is CASSQEYIDWGRAYQPQHF.

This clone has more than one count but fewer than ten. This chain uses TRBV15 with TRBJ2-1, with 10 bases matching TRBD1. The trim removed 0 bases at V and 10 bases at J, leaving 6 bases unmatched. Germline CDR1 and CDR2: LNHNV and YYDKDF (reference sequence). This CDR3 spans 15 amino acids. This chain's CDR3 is CATSRDQTGGWEQFF. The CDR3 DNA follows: TGTGCCACCAGCAGAGATCAGACAGGGGGCTGGGAGCAGTTCTTC.

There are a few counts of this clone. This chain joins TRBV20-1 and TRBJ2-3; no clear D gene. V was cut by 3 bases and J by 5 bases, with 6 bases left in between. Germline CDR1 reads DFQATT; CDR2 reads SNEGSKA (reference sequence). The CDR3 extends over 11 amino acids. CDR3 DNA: TGCAGTGCTAGTAAGGTAGATACGCAGTATTTT. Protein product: CSASKVDTQYF.

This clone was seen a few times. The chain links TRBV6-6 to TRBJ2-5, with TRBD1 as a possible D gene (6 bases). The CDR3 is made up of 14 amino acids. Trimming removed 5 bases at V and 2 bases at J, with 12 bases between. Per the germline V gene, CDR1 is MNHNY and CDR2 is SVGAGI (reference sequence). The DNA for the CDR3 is TGTGCCAGCAGTCCCGGGACAACTCAAGAGACCCAGTACTTC. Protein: CASSPGTTQETQYF.

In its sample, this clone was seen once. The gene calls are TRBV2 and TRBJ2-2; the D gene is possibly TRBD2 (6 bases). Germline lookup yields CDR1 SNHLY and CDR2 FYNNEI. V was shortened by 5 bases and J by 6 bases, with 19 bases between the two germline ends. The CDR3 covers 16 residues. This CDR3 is CASSYGWGGDAGELFF. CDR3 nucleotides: TGTGCCAGCAGTTATGGCTGGGGAGGTGACGCCGGGGAGCTGTTTTTT.

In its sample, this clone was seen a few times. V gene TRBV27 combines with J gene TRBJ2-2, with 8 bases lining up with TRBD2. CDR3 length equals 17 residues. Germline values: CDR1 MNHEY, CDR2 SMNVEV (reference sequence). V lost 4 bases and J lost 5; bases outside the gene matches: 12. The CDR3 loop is CASSSPLGVAGTGELFF. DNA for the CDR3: TGTGCCAGCAGTTCTCCCCTGGGGGTAGCGGGGACCGGGGAGCTGTTTTTT.

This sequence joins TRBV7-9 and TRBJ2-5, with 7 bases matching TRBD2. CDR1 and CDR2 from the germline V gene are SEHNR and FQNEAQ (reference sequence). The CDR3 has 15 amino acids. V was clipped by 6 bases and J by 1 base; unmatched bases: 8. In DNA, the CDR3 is TGTGCCAGCAGACCCCCTAGCGGCATCCAAGAGACCCAGTACTTC. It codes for CASRPPSGIQETQYF.

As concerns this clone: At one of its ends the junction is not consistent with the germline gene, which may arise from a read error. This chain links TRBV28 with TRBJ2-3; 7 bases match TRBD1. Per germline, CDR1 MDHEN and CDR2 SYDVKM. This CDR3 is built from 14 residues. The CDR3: CASRRQGGTNTQYF. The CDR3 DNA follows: TGTGCCAGCAGGAGACAGGGCGGCACAAATACGCAGTATTTT. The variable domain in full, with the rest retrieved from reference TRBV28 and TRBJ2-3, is DVKVTQSSRYLVKRTGEKVFLECVQDMDHENMFWYRQDPGLGLRLIYFSYDVKMKEKGDIPEGYSVSREKKERFSLILESASTNQTSMYLCASRRQGGTNTQYFGPGTRLTVL.

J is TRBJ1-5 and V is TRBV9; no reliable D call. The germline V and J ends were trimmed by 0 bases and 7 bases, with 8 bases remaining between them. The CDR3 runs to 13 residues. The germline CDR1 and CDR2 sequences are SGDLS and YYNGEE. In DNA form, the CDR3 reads TGTGCCAGCAGCGTAGATTTGGAGCAGCCCCAGCATTTT. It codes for CASSVDLEQPQHF.

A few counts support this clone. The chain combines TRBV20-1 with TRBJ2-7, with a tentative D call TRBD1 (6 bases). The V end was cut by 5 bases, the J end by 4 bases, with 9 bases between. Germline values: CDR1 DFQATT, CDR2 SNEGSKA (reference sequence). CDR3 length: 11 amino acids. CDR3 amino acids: CSAAQGYEQYF. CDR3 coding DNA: TGCAGTGCTGCACAGGGTTACGAGCAGTACTTC.

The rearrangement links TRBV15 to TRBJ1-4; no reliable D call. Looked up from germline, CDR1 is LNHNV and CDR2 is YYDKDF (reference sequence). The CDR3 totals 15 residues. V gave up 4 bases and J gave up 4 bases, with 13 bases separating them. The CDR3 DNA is TGTGCCACCAGCATAAACCCCGGGTATAATGAAAAACTGTTTTTT. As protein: CATSINPGYNEKLFF.

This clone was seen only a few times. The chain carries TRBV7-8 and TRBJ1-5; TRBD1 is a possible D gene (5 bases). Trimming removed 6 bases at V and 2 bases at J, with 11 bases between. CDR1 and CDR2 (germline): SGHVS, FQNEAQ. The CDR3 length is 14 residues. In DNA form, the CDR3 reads TGTGCCAGCAGGGGACCGGGGGGCAATCAGCCCCAGCATTTT. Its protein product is CASRGPGGNQPQHF. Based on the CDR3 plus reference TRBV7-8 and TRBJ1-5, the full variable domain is GAGVSQSPRYKVAKRGQDVALRCDPISGHVSLFWYQQALGQGPEFLTYFQNEAQLDKSGLPSDRFFAERPEGSVSTLKIQRTQQEDSAVYLCASRGPGGNQPQHFGDGTRLSIL.

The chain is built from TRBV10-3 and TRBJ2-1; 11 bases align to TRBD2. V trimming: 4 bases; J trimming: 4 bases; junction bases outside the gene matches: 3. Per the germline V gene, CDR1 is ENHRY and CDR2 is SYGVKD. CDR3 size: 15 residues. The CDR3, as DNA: TGTGCCATCAGTGTGGGGACTAGCGGTTACAATGAGCAGTTCTTC. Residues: CAISVGTSGYNEQFF.

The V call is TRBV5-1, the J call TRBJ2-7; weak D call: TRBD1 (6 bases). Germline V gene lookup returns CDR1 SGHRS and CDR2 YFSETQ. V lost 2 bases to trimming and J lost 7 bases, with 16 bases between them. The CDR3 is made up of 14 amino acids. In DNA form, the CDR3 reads TGCGCCAGCAGCTTATCCGGGACAATCGGTGAGCAGTACTTC. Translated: CASSLSGTIGEQYF.